Only a few counts were recorded for the clone carrying this T cell receptor beta chain. Its target is not known. Investigators reverse transcribed all isolated RNA, so they sequenced expressed TCRB transcripts. Read counts averaged roughly 3.7 million for samples of naive, central memory and regulatory T cells. Using immunoSEQ multiplex PCR, the repertoire was profiled, and TCRdb retains in-frame clones only, with some absent. The data hold roughly 150,000 clones, with around 10% observed a single time. This entry comes from a study of beta chain features in type 1 diabetes. For the study at large: Examined across all samples were roughly 110,000,000 sorted cells. Study-wide results and limits: cDNA-based sequencing might over-represent cells highly expressing TCR.

Germline V gives CDR1 SGHVS, CDR2 FQNEAQ. The V and J ends lost 5 bases and 0 bases respectively, with 20 bases between them. The CDR3 loop spans 18 amino acids. The J gene is TRBJ2-4, the V gene TRBV7-8; D call uncertain. This receptor was identified in a young man in good health. Sequencing used central memory CD4+ T cells from blood. The CDR3 DNA follows: TGTGCCAGCAGCGCTAGGGCCGGGCAGGCCTTAGCCAAAAACATTCAGTACTTC. Translated, it gives CASSARAGQALAKNIQYF.